The clone carrying this T cell receptor beta chain was counted a single time. In the source study's methods: From reference gene primer amplification, estimates of nucleated cell counts were derived. Produced via immunoSEQ multiplex PCR; TCRdb's table is partial and in-frame only. The V and J calls and clone size come from that table; D and trimming were worked out from the DNA. The table lists under 250,000 clones, approximately 86% of them singletons. This sample was taken from a study of blood T cell repertoires in COVID-19. Study at large: Whether acute or convalescent, the COVID-19 samples came from the United States, Italy and Spain. Sample material is recorded as cDNA or gDNA derived from T cells, B-cell-depleted T cells, or PBMCs.

This CDR3 has 14 amino acids. CDR1 is SGHKS, CDR2 YYEKEE, per germline (reference sequence). Trimming stripped 1 base from V and 12 bases from J, with 14 bases between. This TCR was sampled from a man older than 75 with acute or convalescent COVID-19. Sequencing was performed on peripheral blood. V is TRBV5-5 and J is TRBJ1-6; perhaps TRBD1 as D (5 bases). The CDR3 reads CASSLFAGEGPLHF. The CDR3 DNA reads as TGTGCCAGCAGCTTGTTTGCGGGGGAAGGACCCCTCCACTTT.